The entry that follows covers one T cell receptor (beta chain) sequence. It has no known antigen specificity. The record has no base qualities; no much larger clone is one base away. Using the deep immunoSEQ assay, TCR CDR3 regions were amplified from genomic DNA by multiplex PCR. For each cell subset, the extracted genomic DNA was distributed evenly across all wells of several immunoSEQ 96-well plates, and each plate served as one replicate. For sorted subsets, each replicate PCR was loaded with approximately 190 ng genomic DNA, equivalent to 30,000 or so T cell genomes. Purified libraries were quantified with a Qubit 3.0 fluorometer, sized on a Bioanalyzer 2100, and re-quantified with the KAPA Library Quantification kit. Every immunoSEQ 96-well plate was sequenced on a dedicated single-read 150-cycle Illumina NextSeq 550 flow cell. Per the original workflow: Because the immunoSEQ output held only junctional sequences and lacked quality scores, the filtering could not match the filtering applied to full-length reads. Sequences were annotated with PyIR, a Python wrapper for IgBLAST v1.9, and V/J genes and CDR3 were assigned using IMGT germline references. Reads were filtered out if the reads had weak V/J assignments (E-value above 1e-6), no CDR3, stop codons, out-of-frame junctions, or ambiguous translated residues. V3J clonotypes were defined as sequences sharing the same inferred V gene, J gene, and CDR3 amino acid sequence. The percentage overlap between two repertoires was calculated by dividing the number of shared unique clonotypes by the size of the smaller repertoire. RTK rarefaction, the Chao1 estimator, and Recon v2.1 estimates of unobserved clonotypes were used to assess repertoire richness. Generation probabilities were computed with OLGA for all TCRbeta clonotypes obtained by the gDNA method from four donors. TCRdb provides this immuneACCESS table in a form limited to in-frame rearrangements. Some clones are lacking; in checked studies, under half of them reflect an unresolved V gene, and why the rest are absent is not known. That table supplies the V and J calls and clone size; D and trimming were determined from the DNA. For this sample there are around 1,900,000 clones; 80% to 95% appear just once. More than 1.5% of the sample rests with the top ten.

Trimming costs V 6 bases and J 3 bases, and their ends lie 27 bases apart. From the germline V gene, CDR1 is MDHEN and CDR2 is SYDVKM. The cysteine opens and the phenylalanine closes a CDR3 of 18 amino acids. The only DNA kept is the CDR3, 54 bases in frame from the first base. This sample was taken from a study of shared clonotypes between healthy human individuals (TCRdb year 2020). About the investigation overall: The cohort included a few men and a couple of women between 18 and 49 years of age. For each donor, CD4 naive and CD4 memory were each given three plates, CD8 naive was given two plates, and CD8 memory was given one plate. The study deeply sequenced blood TCR repertoires of five healthy adults to estimate repertoire size and the extent of clonotype sharing between individuals. Different laboratories and diverse techniques were used to prepare libraries and sequence TCR repertoires, to increase sequencing depth and limit assay-specific biases. Each donor's leukapheresis produced roughly between roughly 0.85 and 10 billion PBMCs. Broader findings and caveats from the paper: Pairwise subsampling indicated that sequencing depth was expected to affect the degree of clonotype sharing among donors. Sampling was limited to blood, and TCR repertoires in tissue likely differ from TCR repertoires in blood. Incomplete sequencing was indicated by rarefaction of sorted-subset datasets, despite the large sequencing depth. When a handful of donors were compared, the shared fraction of clonotypes was about 5% for naive CD4, about 4% for naive CD8, more than 2% for memory CD4, and 0.4% for memory CD8. Compared with non-shared clonotypes, clonotypes shared by all four sorted-subset donors had higher generation probabilities. Naive subsets generally had larger estimated clonotype richness than memory subsets did. Because the study included only a small number of donors, the genetic and exposure-history diversity represented was limited.

CD8 naive samples were CD45RO-negative cells positively selected for CCR7, giving a CD45RA+CCR7+ population that excluded TemRA cells. The donors were healthy, HIV-negative adults who had no recently reported acute infections or vaccinations. Only Caucasian adults living in Nashville, Tennessee, USA were represented among the donors. After blood collection by leukapheresis, PBMCs were isolated using Ficoll-Histopaque density gradient centrifugation and then cryopreserved in the vapor phase of liquid nitrogen. Purity and quantity of every magnetically sorted T cell population were checked by analytical flow cytometry. Genomic DNA was isolated from every sorted fraction and measured by UV absorbance on a Nanodrop 2000c.

The TCR was taken from a man aged 18 to 30 in good health. Some clones in this sample may be carry-over from other donors' samples. The sequenced sample consisted of naive CD8+ T cells from PBMCs. According to the study, the label for this sample's cell subset or site signals: CD45RA+CCR7+. Rearrangement joined TRBV28 to TRBJ2-7; the D gene is unclear. The CDR3 protein sequence reads: CASSTTRATARIFYEQYF. The nucleotide sequence is given as TGTGCCAGCAGCACGACCCGGGCTACCGCCCGAATATTCTACGAGCAGTACTTC.